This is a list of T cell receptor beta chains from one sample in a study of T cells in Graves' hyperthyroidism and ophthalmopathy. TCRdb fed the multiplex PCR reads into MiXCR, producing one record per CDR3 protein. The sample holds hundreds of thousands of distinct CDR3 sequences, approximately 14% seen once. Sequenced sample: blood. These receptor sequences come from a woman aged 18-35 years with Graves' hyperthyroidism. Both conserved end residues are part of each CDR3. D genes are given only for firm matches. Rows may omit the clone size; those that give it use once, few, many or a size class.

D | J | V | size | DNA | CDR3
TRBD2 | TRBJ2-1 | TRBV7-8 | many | TGTGCCAGCAGCTTAGAGGGGACTAGCGGCTACAATGAGCAGTTCTTC | CASSLEGTSGYNEQFF
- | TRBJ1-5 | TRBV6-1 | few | TGTGCCAGCAGGAAATCCCGGCAGGGTAGCCAGCATTTT | CASRKSRQGSQHF
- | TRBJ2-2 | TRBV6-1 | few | TGTGCCAGCAGTGGGGGGCGGGAGATCCCCGGGGAGCTGTTTTTT | CASSGGREIPGELFF
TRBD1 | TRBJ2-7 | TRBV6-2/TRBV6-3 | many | TGTGCCAGCAGTTTCGACAGGGTACGCTACGAGCAGTACTTC | CASSFDRVRYEQYF
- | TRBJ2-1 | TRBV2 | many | TGTGCCAGCTCACAGGGCTCCTACAATGAGCAGTTCTTC | CASSQGSYNEQFF
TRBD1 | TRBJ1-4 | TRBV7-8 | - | TGTGCCAGCAGCCTCCTGGGACAGCATAATGAAAAACTGTTTTTT | CASSLLGQHNEKLFF
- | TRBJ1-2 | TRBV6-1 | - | TGTGCCAGCAGTCCCCGACAGTTAGGGGGTGGCTACACCTTC | CASSPRQLGGGYTF
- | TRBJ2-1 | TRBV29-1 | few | TGCAGCACTAAACCCCCTAGGGCGGGTTACAATGAGCAGTTCTTC | CSTKPPRAGYNEQFF
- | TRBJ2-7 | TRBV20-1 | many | TGCAGTGCTAGAGCGACGGGCTACTCCTACGAGCAGTACTTC | CSARATGYSYEQYF
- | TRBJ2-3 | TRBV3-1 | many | TGTGCCAGCAGTTACTTCACAGATACGCAGTATTTT | CASSYFTDTQYF
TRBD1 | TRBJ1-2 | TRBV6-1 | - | TGTGCCAGCAGTGATCCCGGGACAGCCGCCTATGGCTACACCTTC | CASSDPGTAAYGYTF
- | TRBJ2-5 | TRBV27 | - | TGTGCCAGCGTTTGCGGAAAGGCGGAGACCCAGTACTTC | CASVCGKAETQYF
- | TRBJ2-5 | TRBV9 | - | TGTGCCAGCAGCATCTCAACCGCCCCGGAGACCCAGTACTTC | CASSISTAPETQYF
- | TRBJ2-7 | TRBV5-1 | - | TGCGCCAGCAGCTTGACAGATCCCAGCTCCTACGAGCAGTACTTC | CASSLTDPSSYEQYF
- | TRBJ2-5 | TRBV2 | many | TGTGCCAGCAGTGAATTGGCTAGCGAAGCGGAGACCCAGTACTTC | CASSELASEAETQYF
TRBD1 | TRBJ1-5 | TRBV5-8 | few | TGTGCCAGCAGCTGGAGAGGGGACAGGGTAGAGCCCCAGCATTTT | CASSWRGDRVEPQHF
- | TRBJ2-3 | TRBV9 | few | TGTGCCAGCAGCGGGCTAAAATGGGATACGCAGTATTTT | CASSGLKWDTQYF
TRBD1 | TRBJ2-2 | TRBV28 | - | TGTGCCAGCAGTTTCAGACAGGGAAAGACCGGGGAGCTGTTTTTT | CASSFRQGKTGELFF
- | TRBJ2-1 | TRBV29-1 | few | TGCAGCGTTGGGGGGGCAGGGGCCTACAATGAGCAGTTCTTC | CSVGGAGAYNEQFF
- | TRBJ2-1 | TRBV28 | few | TGTGCCAGCAGTTGGCCGGACCTCTACAATGAGCAGTTCTTC | CASSWPDLYNEQFF
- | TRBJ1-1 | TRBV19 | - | TGTGCCAGTCATACAGGGTACGGGACTGAAGCTTTCTTT | CASHTGYGTEAFF
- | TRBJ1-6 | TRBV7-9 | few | TGTGCCAGCAGCGCACCGGGCGCGAGTATGGATTCACCCCTCCACTTT | CASSAPGASMDSPLHF
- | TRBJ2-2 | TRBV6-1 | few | TGTGCCATTCTTCCGGGACACGTACCGAACACCGGGGAGCTGTTTTTT | CAILPGHVPNTGELFF
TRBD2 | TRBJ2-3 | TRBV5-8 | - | TGTGCCAGCAGCTTGGACGGGAGGCGCACAGATACGCAGTATTTT | CASSLDGRRTDTQYF
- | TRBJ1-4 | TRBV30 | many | TGTGCCTGGGGGAAAGGGAAACGTAATGAAAAACTGTTTTTT | CAWGKGKRNEKLFF
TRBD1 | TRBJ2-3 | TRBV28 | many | TGTGCCTTAAGGGGGACAGGGGGCACAGATACGCAGTATTTT | CALRGTGGTDTQYF
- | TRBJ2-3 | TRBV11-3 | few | TGTGCCAACAGCTTAACTGGGGATACGCAGTATTTT | CANSLTGDTQYF
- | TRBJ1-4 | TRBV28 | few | TGTGCCAGCCATAGGGAAGGGGCGGGAGAAAAACTGTTTTTT | CASHREGAGEKLFF
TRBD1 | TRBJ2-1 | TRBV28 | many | TGTGCCAGCAGTTTATCGTGGACAGGGGTGAATGAGCAGTTCTTC | CASSLSWTGVNEQFF
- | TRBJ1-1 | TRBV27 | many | TGTGCCAGCAGTCCTTTAGCGGGGAACACTGAAGCTTTCTTT | CASSPLAGNTEAFF
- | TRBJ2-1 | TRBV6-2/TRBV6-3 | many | TGTGCCAGCAGTCCATGGGGGGATGAGCAGTTCTTC | CASSPWGDEQFF
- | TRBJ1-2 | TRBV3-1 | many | TGTGCCAGCAGCCAAGAATACGGGGGGCTTAACTATGGCTACACCTTC | CASSQEYGGLNYGYTF
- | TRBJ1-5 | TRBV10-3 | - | TGTGCCATCAGTGGGCGGCAGGGAGGTCAGCCCCAGCATTTT | CAISGRQGGQPQHF
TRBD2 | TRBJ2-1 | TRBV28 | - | TGTGCCAGCAGTCCGATAACGGGACTAGCGGGAGCCCTTTACAATGAGCAGTTCTTC | CASSPITGLAGALYNEQFF
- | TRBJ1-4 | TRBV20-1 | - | TGCAGTGCTAGAGTTAAGGGCCATGAAAAACTGTTTTTT | CSARVKGHEKLFF
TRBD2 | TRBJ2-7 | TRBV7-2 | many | TGTGCCAGCAGCTTAGAAGTTGGACTAGCGGGCTACGAGCAGTACTTC | CASSLEVGLAGYEQYF
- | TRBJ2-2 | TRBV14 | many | TGTGCCAGCAGCCAAGCCAAGGCCACCGGGGAGCTGTTTTTT | CASSQAKATGELFF
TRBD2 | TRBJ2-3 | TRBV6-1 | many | TGTGCCAGCAGTGATACTAGCGGGAGGCCAGATACGCAGTATTTT | CASSDTSGRPDTQYF
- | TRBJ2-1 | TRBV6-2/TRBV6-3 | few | TGTGCCAGCAGTTACGATCACGGGCCCTACAATGAGCAGATCTTC | CASSYDHGPYNEQIF
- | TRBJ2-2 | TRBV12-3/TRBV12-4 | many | TGTGCCAGCAGTTTCCGTATACAGGGTACCGGGGAGCTGTTTTTT | CASSFRIQGTGELFF
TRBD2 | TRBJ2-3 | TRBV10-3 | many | TGTGCCATCAGTGAGGGCCCAGCGGGAGTGAGCACAGATACGCAGTATTTT | CAISEGPAGVSTDTQYF
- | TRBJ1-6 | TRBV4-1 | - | TGCGCCAGCAGCCAAGGAGGGGTTGGGTCACCCCTCCACTTT | CASSQGGVGSPLHF
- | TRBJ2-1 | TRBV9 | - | TGTGCCAGCACCCGACTGGGACTCTCCTACAATGAGCAGTTCTTC | CASTRLGLSYNEQFF
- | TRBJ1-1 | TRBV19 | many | TGTGCCAGTACCGCACGAGCGAACACTGAAGCTTTCTTT | CASTARANTEAFF
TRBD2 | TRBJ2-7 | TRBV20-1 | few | TGCAGTGCTATTGGACTAGAGAGCTCCTACGAGCAGTACTTC | CSAIGLESSYEQYF
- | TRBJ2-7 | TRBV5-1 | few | TGCGCCAGCAGCCTGGGGGATTACTTCTACGAGCAGTACTTC | CASSLGDYFYEQYF
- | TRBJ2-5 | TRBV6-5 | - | TGTGCCAGCAGTTCACTGACAGGAGGGCGGGAGACCCAGTACTTC | CASSSLTGGRETQYF
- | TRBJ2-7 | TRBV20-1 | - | TGCAGTGCTCTAAGACTCCAAGAGCAGTACTTC | CSALRLQEQYF